The T cell receptor beta chain under discussion was sequenced for a study of technical replicates of blood from a few donors. Profiled with immunoSEQ multiplex PCR; TCRdb holds only in-frame clones, not every one. The sample records approximately 87,000 clones, approximately 95% being singletons. Germline V gene lookup returns CDR1 MNHNY and CDR2 SVGAGI (reference sequence). Deletions cut 6 bases from V and 4 bases from J, with 10 bases between. The CDR3 is 12 residues long. Sequencing input: T cells isolated from PBMCs. The source of this sequence is a human donor in good health. This chain joins TRBV6-6 and TRBJ2-7; D is perhaps TRBD2 (6 bases). CDR3 residues: CASRPSVYEQYF. As DNA, the CDR3 is TGTGCCAGCAGACCTAGCGTATACGAGCAGTACTTC.